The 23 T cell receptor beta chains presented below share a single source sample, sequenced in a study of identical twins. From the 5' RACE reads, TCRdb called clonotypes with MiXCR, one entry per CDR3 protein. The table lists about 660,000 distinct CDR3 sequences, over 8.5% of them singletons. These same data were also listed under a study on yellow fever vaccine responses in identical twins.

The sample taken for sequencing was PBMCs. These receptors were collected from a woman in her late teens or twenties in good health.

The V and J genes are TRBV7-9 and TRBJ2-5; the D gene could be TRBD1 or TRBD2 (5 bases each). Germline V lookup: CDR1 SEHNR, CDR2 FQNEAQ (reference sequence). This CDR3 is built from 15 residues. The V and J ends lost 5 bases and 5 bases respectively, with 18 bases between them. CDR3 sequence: CASSDSGTGVETQYF. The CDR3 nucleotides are TGTGCCAGCAGCGACTCCGGGACGGGTGTTGAGACCCAGTACTTC.

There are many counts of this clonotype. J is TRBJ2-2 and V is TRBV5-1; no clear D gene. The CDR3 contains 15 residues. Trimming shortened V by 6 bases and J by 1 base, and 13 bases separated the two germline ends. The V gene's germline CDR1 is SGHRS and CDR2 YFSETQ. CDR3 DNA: TGCGCCAGCACCGTGGCGGCGGAGAACACCGGGGAGCTGTTTTTT. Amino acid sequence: CASTVAAENTGELFF.

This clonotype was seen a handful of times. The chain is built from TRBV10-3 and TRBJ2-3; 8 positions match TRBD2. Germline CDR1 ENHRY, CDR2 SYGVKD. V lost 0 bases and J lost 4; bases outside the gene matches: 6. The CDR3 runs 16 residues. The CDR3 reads CAISESVAGTADTQYF. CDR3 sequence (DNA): TGTGCCATCAGTGAGTCGGTAGCGGGGACCGCAGATACGCAGTATTTT.

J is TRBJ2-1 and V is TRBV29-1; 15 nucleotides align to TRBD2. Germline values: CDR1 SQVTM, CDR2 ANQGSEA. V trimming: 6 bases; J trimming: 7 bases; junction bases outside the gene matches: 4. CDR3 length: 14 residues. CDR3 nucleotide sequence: TGCAGCGTGCCCGGGACTAGCGGGGGGAATGAGCAGTTCTTC. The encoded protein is CSVPGTSGGNEQFF.

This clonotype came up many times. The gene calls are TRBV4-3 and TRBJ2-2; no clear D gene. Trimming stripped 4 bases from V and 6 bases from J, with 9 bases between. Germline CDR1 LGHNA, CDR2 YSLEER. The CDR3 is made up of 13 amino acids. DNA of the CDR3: TGCGCCAGCAGCCTTTTAGCATCCGGGGAGCTGTTTTTT. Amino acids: CASSLLASGELFF.

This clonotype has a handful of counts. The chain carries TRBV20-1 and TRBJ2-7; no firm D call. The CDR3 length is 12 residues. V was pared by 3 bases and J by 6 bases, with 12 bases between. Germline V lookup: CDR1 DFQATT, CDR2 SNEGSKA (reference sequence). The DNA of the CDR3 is TGCAGTGCTAGGGGTCCCAATGGCGAGCAGTACTTC. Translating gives CSARGPNGEQYF.

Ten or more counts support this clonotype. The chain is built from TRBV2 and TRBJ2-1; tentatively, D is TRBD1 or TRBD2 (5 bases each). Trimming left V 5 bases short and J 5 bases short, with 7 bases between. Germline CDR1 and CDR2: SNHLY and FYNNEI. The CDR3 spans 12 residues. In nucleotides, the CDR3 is TGTGCCAGCAGTCAGGGAGACAATGAGCAGTTCTTC. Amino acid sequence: CASSQGDNEQFF.

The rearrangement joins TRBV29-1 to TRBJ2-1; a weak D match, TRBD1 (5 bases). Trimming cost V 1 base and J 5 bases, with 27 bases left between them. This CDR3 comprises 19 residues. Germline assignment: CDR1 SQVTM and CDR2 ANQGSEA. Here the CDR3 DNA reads TGCAGCGTTGAAGTTGACCCCAGGGTTAGGCCAAGAGCAGACAATGAGCAGTTCTTC. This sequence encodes CSVEVDPRVRPRADNEQFF.

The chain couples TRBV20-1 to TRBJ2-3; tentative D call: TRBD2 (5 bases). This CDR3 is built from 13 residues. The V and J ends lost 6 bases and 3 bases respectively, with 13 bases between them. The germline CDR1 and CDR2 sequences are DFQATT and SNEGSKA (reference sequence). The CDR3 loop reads CSATDLTTDTQYF. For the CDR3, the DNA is TGCAGTGCGACGGACTTAACGACAGATACGCAGTATTTT.

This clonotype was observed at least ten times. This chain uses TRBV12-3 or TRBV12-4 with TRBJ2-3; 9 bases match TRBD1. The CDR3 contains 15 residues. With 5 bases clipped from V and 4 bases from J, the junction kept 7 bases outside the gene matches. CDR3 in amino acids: CASSKIQGASDTQYF. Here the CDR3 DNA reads TGTGCCAGCAGTAAGATACAGGGGGCCTCAGATACGCAGTATTTT.

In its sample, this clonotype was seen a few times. The CDR3 reads CASGRISGGSSGANVLTF. CDR3 DNA sequence: TGTGCCAGCGGGCGGATAAGCGGGGGAAGCTCTGGGGCCAACGTCCTGACTTTC. This chain uses TRBV27 with TRBJ2-6; 8 bases agree with TRBD2. V lost 8 bases and J lost 0; bases outside the gene matches: 12. CDR3 size: 18 residues. Germline V gene lookup returns CDR1 MNHEY and CDR2 SMNVEV (reference sequence).

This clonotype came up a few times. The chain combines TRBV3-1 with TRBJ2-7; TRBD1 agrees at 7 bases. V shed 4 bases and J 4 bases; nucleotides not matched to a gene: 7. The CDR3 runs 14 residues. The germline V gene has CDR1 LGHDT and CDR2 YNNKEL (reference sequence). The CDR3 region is CASSRQGSGYEQYF. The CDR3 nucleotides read TGTGCCAGCAGCCGACAGGGTTCGGGGTACGAGCAGTACTTC.

The CDR3 region is CASSLIRTNSPLHF. DNA of the CDR3: TGTGCCAGCAGTTTAATCAGGACTAATTCACCCCTCCACTTT. This chain connects TRBV27 to TRBJ1-6; no clear D. This CDR3 is built from 14 residues. Germline V lookup: CDR1 MNHEY, CDR2 SMNVEV (reference sequence). V lost 2 bases to trimming and J lost 6 bases, with 8 bases between them.

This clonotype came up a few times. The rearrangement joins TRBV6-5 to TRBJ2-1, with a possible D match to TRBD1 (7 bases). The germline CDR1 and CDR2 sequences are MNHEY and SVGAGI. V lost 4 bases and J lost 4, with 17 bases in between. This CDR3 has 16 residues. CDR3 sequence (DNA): TGTGCCAGCAGTTTCGTACAGGGGAGGTTTTACAATGAGCAGTTCTTC. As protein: CASSFVQGRFYNEQFF.

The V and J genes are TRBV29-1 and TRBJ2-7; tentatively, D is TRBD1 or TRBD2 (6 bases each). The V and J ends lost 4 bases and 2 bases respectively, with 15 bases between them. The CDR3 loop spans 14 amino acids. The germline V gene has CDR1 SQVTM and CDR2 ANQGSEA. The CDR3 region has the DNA TGCAGCGTTGGGGGGGCAGGAGCCCCCTACGAGCAGTACTTC. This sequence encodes CSVGGAGAPYEQYF.

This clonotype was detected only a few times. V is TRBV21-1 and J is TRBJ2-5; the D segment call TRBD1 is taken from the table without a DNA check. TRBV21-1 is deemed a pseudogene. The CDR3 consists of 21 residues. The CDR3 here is CASSSLPPRGAAGGPQETQYF. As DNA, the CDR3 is TGTGCCAGCAGCTCCCTTCCCCCTCGTGGGGCGGCAGGGGGCCCCCAAGAGACCCAGTACTTC.

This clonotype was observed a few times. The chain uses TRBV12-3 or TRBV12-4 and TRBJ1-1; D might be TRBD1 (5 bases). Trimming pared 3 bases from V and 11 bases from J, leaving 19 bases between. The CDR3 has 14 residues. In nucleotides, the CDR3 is TGTGCCAGCAGTTTTGGCGGAGGGGAGCTCAGGGCTTTCTTT. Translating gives CASSFGGGELRAFF.

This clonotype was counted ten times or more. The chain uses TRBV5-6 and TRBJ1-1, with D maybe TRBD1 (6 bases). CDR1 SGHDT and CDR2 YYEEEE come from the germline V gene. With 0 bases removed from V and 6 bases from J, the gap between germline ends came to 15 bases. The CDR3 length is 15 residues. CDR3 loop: CASSLGPGEVAEAFF. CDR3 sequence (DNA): TGTGCCAGCAGCTTGGGCCCAGGGGAAGTGGCTGAAGCTTTCTTT.

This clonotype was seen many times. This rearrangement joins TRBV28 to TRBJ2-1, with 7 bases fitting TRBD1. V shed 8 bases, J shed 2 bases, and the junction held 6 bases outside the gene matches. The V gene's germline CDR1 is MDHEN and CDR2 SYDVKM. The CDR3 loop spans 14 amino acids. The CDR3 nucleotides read TGTGCCAGCCTAAGGGGACAGACCTACAATGAGCAGTTCTTC. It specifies CASLRGQTYNEQFF.

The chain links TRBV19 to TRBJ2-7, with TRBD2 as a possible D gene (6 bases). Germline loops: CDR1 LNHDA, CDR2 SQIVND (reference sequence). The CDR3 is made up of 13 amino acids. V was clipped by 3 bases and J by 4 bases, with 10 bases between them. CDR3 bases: TGTGCCAGTAGTATTCGACTAGAGTACGAGCAGTACTTC. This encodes CASSIRLEYEQYF.

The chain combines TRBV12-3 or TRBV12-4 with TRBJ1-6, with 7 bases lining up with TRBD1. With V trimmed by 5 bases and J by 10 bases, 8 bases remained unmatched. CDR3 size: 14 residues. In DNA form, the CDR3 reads TGTGCCAGCAGTCTCTCGACAGGGTACTCACCCCTCCACTTT. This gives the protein CASSLSTGYSPLHF.

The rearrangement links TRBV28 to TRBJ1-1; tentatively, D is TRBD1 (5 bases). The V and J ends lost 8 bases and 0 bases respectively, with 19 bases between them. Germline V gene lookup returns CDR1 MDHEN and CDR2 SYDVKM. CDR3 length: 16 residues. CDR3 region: CASPVSGGDMNTEAFF. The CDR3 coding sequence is TGTGCCAGCCCGGTTTCGGGGGGAGACATGAACACTGAAGCTTTCTTT.

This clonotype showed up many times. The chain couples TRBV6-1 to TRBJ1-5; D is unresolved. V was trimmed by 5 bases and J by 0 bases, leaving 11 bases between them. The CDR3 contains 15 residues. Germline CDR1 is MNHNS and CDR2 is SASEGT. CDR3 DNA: TGTGCCAGCAGTCGGACCTTTGGTAGCAATCAGCCCCAGCATTTT. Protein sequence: CASSRTFGSNQPQHF.